The 12 T cell receptor beta chains below come from one sample, sequenced in a study of PD-L1 blockade in urothelial cancer. Some clones are missing from TCRdb's copy, which holds only in-frame ones; the method was immunoSEQ multiplex PCR. The table has around 80,000 clones, approximately 86% seen once. The sequenced sample was PBMCs, obtained around atezolizumab (anti-PD-L1) treatment. The receptor source for this set is a woman in her 70s with urothelial cancer.

The rearrangement links TRBV7-9 to TRBJ1-3; D call uncertain. V lost 1 base to trimming and J lost 9 bases, with 16 bases between them. CDR1 and CDR2 from the germline V gene are SEHNR and FQNEAQ (reference sequence). The CDR3 runs to 15 residues. This CDR3 reads CASSLGLGRFGTIYF. The CDR3 DNA follows: TGTGCCAGCAGCTTAGGACTCGGGAGGTTCGGCACCATATATTTT.

The chain recombines TRBV28 with TRBJ1-5; a weak D match, TRBD1 (6 bases). The CDR3 spans 15 residues. The ends were cut back, 3 bases at V and 0 bases at J, with 9 bases in the middle. Germline V lookup: CDR1 MDHEN, CDR2 SYDVKM. CDR3 sequence reads: CASSFRGGSNQPQHF. CDR3 in DNA: TGTGCCAGCAGTTTCAGGGGCGGTAGCAATCAGCCCCAGCATTTT. The full variable domain, its missing parts supplied by reference TRBV28 and TRBJ1-5, is DVKVTQSSRYLVKRTGEKVFLECVQDMDHENMFWYRQDPGLGLRLIYFSYDVKMKEKGDIPEGYSVSREKKERFSLILESASTNQTSMYLCASSFRGGSNQPQHFGDGTRLSIL.

This clone appeared a single time. The rearrangement joins TRBV19 to TRBJ1-4; TRBD1 is a possible D gene (6 bases). Germline V gene lookup returns CDR1 LNHDA and CDR2 SQIVND (reference sequence). The CDR3 totals 14 residues. The V and J ends lost 9 bases and 4 bases respectively, with 15 bases between them. DNA of the CDR3: TGTGCCAGCGGACGAGGACAGCATAATGAAAAACTGTTTTTT. It encodes CASGRGQHNEKLFF.

Notes on this clone: The junction does not match germline at one end; this may be a read error. The V call is TRBV7-9, the J call TRBJ2-7; 8 bases align to TRBD2. The CDR3 loop spans 14 amino acids. CDR1 is SEHNR, CDR2 FQNEAQ, per germline (reference sequence). CDR3 region: CASSLSGSSHEQYF. Here the CDR3 DNA reads TGTGCCAGCAGCTTAAGCGGGAGCTCCCACGAGCAGTACTTC.

The rearrangement links TRBV6-1 to TRBJ1-5; D call uncertain. This CDR3 contains 15 residues. Trimming left V 3 bases short and J 2 bases short, with 11 bases between. Looked up from germline, CDR1 is MNHNS and CDR2 is SASEGT. CDR3 coding DNA: TGTGCCAGCAGTGATCCAGCGATGGGCAATCAGCCCCAGCATTTT. Translating it yields CASSDPAMGNQPQHF.

V usage is TRBV10-1 and J usage is TRBJ2-7; weak D call: TRBD1 (6 bases). The V end was cut by 3 bases, the J end by 3 bases, with 6 bases between. This CDR3 is 12 amino acids long. Germline V gives CDR1 WNHNN, CDR2 SYGVQD (reference sequence). The CDR3 region has the DNA TGCGCCAGCAGTGAAGGGGGCTACGAGCAGTACTTC. Its protein product is CASSEGGYEQYF.

V usage is TRBV15 and J usage is TRBJ2-5, with TRBD1 matching over 7 bases. CDR1 and CDR2 (germline): LNHNV, YYDKDF (reference sequence). Losses at the gene ends were 8 bases for V and 4 bases for J; bases not matched to a gene: 10. CDR3 size: 14 residues. The CDR3 DNA sequence: TGTGCCACCCGACCGCACCGGGACAGAGAGACCCAGTACTTC. Protein: CATRPHRDRETQYF.

The rearrangement uses TRBV7-9 and TRBJ2-3; D not resolved. The CDR3 extends over 12 amino acids. The germline V and J ends were trimmed by 5 bases and 3 bases, with 6 bases remaining between them. Germline CDR1 is SEHNR and CDR2 is FQNEAQ (reference sequence). CDR3 sequence: CASSPVTDTQYF. In DNA, the CDR3 is TGTGCCAGCAGCCCCGTTACAGATACGCAGTATTTT.

V and J are TRBV9 and TRBJ2-2, with no clear D. The germline gives CDR1 SGDLS, CDR2 YYNGEE. The CDR3 is 16 amino acids. V lost 0 bases and J lost 6, with 15 bases in between. Written as DNA, the CDR3 is TGTGCCAGCAGCGTAGTGCCCGACTCTGCGTCCGGGGAGCTGTTTTTT. Amino acids: CASSVVPDSASGELFF.

CDR3 region: CASSLMGQGLGYYYEQYF. In DNA, the CDR3 is TGTGCCAGCAGCTTAATGGGACAGGGGCTGGGGTACTACTACGAGCAGTACTTC. This chain joins TRBV7-8 and TRBJ2-7, with 10 positions matching TRBD1. Germline lookup yields CDR1 SGHVS and CDR2 FQNEAQ. V gave up 2 bases and J gave up 3 bases; unmatched junction bases: 13. This CDR3 has 18 amino acids. The whole variable domain, remainder taken from reference TRBV7-8 and TRBJ2-7, is GAGVSQSPRYKVAKRGQDVALRCDPISGHVSLFWYQQALGQGPEFLTYFQNEAQLDKSGLPSDRFFAERPEGSVSTLKIQRTQQEDSAVYLCASSLMGQGLGYYYEQYFGPGTRLTVT.

The chain couples TRBV19 to TRBJ1-1, with TRBD1 as a possible D gene (5 bases). V lost 8 bases and J lost 2, with 12 bases in between. The V gene's germline CDR1 is LNHDA and CDR2 SQIVND (reference sequence). CDR3 length equals 13 residues. In nucleotides, the CDR3 is TGTGCCAGTTCGACAGAGACCAACACTGAAGCTTTCTTT. It specifies CASSTETNTEAFF.

In this sample, this clone turned up a few times. The V gene is TRBV7-8, the J gene TRBJ1-1; 9 nucleotides agree with TRBD1. The CDR3 is made up of 16 amino acids. With V trimmed by 0 bases and J by 6 bases, 8 bases remained unmatched. CDR1 and CDR2 (germline): SGHVS, FQNEAQ. The DNA of the CDR3 is TGTGCCAGCAGCTTAGCGGGGACAGGGTATTTTGCTGAAGCTTTCTTT. The encoded protein is CASSLAGTGYFAEAFF.